The present T cell receptor beta chain was sequenced within a study of blood T cell repertoires in COVID-19. For the study at large: COVID-19 samples from acute and convalescent phases originated in the United States, Italy and Spain. T cells, B-cell-depleted T cells, or PBMCs provided the cDNA or gDNA that served as material.

CDR3 length: 18 residues. Trimming left V 5 bases short and J 2 bases short, with 21 bases between. Germline V gives CDR1 MDHEN, CDR2 SYDVKM. Original handling: Amplifying reference gene primers gave estimates of nucleated cell counts. Assay: immunoSEQ multiplex PCR; the TCRdb copy retains only in-frame clones and omits some. V and J calls and clone size come straight from that table; D and trimming were deduced from the DNA. This repertoire shows around 190,000 clones, about 90% found once; its top ten account for roughly 20%. The sample taken for sequencing was peripheral blood. The V and J genes are TRBV28 and TRBJ1-4; D is perhaps TRBD1 (6 bases). This TCR was sampled from a man between 65 and 85 years old with active or convalescent COVID-19. The chain's CDR3 is CASSGGHPDRGTNEKLFF. In DNA, the CDR3 is TGTGCCAGCAGTGGAGGACACCCAGATAGGGGGACTAATGAAAAACTGTTTTTT.